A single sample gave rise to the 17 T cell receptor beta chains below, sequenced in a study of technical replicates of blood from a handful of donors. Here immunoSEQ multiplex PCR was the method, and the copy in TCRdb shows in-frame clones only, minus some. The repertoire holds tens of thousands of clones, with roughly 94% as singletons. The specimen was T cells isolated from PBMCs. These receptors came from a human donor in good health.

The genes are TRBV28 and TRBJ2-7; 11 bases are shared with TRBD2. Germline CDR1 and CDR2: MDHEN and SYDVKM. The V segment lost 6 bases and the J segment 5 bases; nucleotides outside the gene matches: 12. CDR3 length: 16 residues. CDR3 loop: CASSRETLAGVNEQYF. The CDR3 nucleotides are TGTGCCAGCAGCCGCGAAACACTAGCGGGAGTAAACGAGCAGTACTTC.

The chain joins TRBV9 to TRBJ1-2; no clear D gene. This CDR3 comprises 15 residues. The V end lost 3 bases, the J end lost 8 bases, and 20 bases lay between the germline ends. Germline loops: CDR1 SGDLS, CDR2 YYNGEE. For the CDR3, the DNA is TGTGCCAGCAGCGGTGGTTCGGAGCCCGAGGGAGGCTACACCTTC. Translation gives CASSGGSEPEGGYTF.

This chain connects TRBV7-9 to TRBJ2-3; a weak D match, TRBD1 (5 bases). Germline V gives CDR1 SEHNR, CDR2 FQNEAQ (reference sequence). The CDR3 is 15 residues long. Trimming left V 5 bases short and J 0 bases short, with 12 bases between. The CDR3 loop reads CASSDQGTSTDTQYF. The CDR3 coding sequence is TGTGCCAGCAGCGACCAGGGAACTAGCACAGATACGCAGTATTTT.

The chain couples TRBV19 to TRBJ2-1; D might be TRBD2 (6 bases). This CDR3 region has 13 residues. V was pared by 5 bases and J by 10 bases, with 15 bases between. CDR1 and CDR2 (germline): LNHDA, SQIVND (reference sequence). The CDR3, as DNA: TGTGCCAGTAGTCGGGAGACTATACGAGAGCAGTTCTTC. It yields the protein CASSRETIREQFF.

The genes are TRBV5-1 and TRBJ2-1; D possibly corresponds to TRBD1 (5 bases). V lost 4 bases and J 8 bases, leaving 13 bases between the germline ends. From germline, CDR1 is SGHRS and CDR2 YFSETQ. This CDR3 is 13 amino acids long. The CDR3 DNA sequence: TGCGCCAGCAGCCCCCTGGGGCACGATGAGCAGTTCTTC. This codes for CASSPLGHDEQFF.

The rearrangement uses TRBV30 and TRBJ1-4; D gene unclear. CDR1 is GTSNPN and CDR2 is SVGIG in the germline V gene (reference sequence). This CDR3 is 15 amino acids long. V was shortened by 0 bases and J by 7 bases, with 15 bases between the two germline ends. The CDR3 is CAWSVFNGVREKLFF. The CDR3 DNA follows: TGTGCCTGGAGTGTTTTCAACGGAGTGCGTGAAAAACTGTTTTTT. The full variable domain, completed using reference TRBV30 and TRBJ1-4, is SQTIHQWPATLVQPVGSPLSLECTVEGTSNPNLYWYRQAAGRGLQLLFYSVGIGQISSEVPQNLSASRPQDRQFILSSKKLLLSDSGFYLCAWSVFNGVREKLFFGSGTQLSVL.

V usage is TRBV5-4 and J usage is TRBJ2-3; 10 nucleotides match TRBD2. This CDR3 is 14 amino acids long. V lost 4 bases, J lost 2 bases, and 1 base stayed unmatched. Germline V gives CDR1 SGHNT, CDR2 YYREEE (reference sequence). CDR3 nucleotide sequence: TGTGCCAGCAGCCTAGCGGGAGCCACAGATACGCAGTATTTT. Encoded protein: CASSLAGATDTQYF.

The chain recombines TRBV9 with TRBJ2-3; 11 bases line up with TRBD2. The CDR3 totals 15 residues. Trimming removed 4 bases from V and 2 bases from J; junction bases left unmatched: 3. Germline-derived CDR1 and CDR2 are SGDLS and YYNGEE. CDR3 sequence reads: CASSRLAGNTDTQYF. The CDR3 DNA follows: TGTGCCAGCAGCCGACTAGCGGGAAACACAGATACGCAGTATTTT.

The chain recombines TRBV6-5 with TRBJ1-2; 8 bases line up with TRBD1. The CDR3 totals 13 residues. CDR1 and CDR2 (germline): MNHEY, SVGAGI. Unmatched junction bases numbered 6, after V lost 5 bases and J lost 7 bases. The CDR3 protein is CASSGQGLFGYTF. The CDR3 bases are TGTGCCAGCAGTGGACAGGGTCTTTTTGGCTACACCTTC.

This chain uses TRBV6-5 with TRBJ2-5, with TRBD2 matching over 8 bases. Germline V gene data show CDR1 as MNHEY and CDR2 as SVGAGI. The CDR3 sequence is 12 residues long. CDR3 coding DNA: TGTGGGGGGGAGCGGGAGCGGGAGACCCAGTACTTC. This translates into CGGERERETQYF.

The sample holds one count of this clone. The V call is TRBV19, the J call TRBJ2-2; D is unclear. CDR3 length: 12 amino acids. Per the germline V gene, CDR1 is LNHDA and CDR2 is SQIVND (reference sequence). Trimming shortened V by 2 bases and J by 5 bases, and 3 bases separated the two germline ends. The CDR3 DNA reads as TGTGCCAGTAGTATAACAACCGGGGAGCTGTTTTTT. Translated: CASSITTGELFF.

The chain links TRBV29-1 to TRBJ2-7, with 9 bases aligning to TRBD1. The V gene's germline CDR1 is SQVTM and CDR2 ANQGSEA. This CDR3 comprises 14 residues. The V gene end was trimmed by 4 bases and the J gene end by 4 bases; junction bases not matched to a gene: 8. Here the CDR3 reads CSVGPGQGRYEQYF. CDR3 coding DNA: TGCAGCGTTGGGCCGGGACAGGGAAGATACGAGCAGTACTTC.

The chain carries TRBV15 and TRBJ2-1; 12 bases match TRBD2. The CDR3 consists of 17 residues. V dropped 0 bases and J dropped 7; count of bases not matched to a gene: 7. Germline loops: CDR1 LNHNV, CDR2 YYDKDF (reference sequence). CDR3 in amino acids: CATSRDSILAGGNEQFF. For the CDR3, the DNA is TGTGCCACCAGCAGAGATAGTATACTAGCGGGAGGTAATGAGCAGTTCTTC. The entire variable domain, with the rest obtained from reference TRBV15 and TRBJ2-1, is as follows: DAMVIQNPRYQVTQFGKPVTLSCSQTLNHNVMYWYQQKSSQAPKLLFHYYDKDFNNEADTPDNFQSRRPNTSFCFLDIRSPGLGDTAMYLCATSRDSILAGGNEQFFGPGTRLTVL.

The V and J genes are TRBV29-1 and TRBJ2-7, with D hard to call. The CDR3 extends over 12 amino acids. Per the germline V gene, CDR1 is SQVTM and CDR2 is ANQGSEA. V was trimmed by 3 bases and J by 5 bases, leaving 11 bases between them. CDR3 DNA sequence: TGCAGCGTTGATACCATAGCCCACGAGCAGTACTTC. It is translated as CSVDTIAHEQYF.

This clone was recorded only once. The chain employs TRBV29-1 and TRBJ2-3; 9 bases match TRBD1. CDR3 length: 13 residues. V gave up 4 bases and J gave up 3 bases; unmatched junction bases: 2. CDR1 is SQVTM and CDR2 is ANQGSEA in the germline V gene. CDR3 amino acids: CSVATGGTDTQYF. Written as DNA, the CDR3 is TGCAGCGTTGCGACAGGGGGAACAGATACGCAGTATTTT.

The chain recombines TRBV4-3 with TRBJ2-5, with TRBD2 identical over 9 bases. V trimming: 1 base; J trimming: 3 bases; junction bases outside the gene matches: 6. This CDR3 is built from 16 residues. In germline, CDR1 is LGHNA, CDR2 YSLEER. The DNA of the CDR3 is TGCGCCAGCAGCCAAGGGGTAGCGGGAGCTGAAGAGACCCAGTACTTC. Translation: CASSQGVAGAEETQYF.

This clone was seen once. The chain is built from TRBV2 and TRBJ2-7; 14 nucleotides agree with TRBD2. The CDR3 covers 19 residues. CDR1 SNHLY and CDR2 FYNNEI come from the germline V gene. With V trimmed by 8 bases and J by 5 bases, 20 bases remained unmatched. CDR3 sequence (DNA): TGTGCCAGCGTATTCAAGGCGACTAGCGGGAGGGCCTTTATCAACGAGCAGTACTTC. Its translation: CASVFKATSGRAFINEQYF.